These T cell receptor beta chains were read from a single sample in a study of cytomegalovirus exposure and HLA in healthy donors. Repertoires were generated with immunoSEQ multiplex PCR, while TCRdb's copy carries only in-frame clones and drops some. The sample contains 130,000 or so clones, over 65% of which appear only once. The sequenced sample consisted of PBMCs. All receptors derive from a man in his thirties or forties in good health and CMV-seronegative. Both conserved end residues are part of each CDR3. A D gene is named only where the DNA matches it firmly. Size is stated for part of the rows, as once, few or many counts, or as a class when the clone is expanded.

V gene	D gene	clone size	J gene	CDR3 protein	CDR3 DNA
TRBV7-2	TRBD1	-	TRBJ2-7	CASSSPDRGLYEQYF	TGTGCCAGCAGCTCCCCGGACAGGGGGCTCTACGAGCAGTACTTC
TRBV9	TRBD1	-	TRBJ1-1	CASSTPRQGTMNTEAFF	TGTGCCAGCAGCACTCCCCGACAGGGGACTATGAACACTGAAGCTTTCTTT
TRBV7-9	-	-	TRBJ1-2	CASSPARNYGYTF	TGTGCCAGCAGCCCCGCCAGAAACTATGGCTACACCTTC
TRBV25-1	-	-	TRBJ2-1	CASSEQTSGRLYNEQFF	TGTGCCAGCAGTGAGCAAACCAGCGGACGACTCTACAATGAGCAGTTCTTC
TRBV7-2	TRBD2	-	TRBJ2-7	CASTLGGSSHEQYF	TGTGCCAGCACCCTAGGCGGGAGCTCCCACGAGCAGTACTTC
TRBV5-1	TRBD2	-	TRBJ2-3	CASSTNGVGGRAGDTQYF	TGCGCCAGCAGCACCAATGGGGTAGGCGGGAGGGCCGGAGATACGCAGTATTTT
TRBV5-1	-	-	TRBJ1-3	CASSLGGSSGNTIYF	TGCGCCAGCAGCTTGGGAGGGTCATCTGGAAACACCATATATTTT
TRBV5-1	TRBD2	-	TRBJ2-5	CASSLAWLAGGETQYF	TGCGCCAGCAGCTTGGCCTGGCTAGCGGGAGGAGAGACCCAGTACTTC
TRBV19	-	-	TRBJ2-5	CASSIDRRVTQYF	TGTGCCAGTAGTATAGATCGGCGGGTGACCCAGTACTTC
TRBV28	-	-	TRBJ2-3	CASSLSWGGDTQYF	TGTGCCAGCAGTTTAAGTTGGGGAGGAGATACGCAGTATTTT
TRBV5-4	-	-	TRBJ2-5	CASSPTGSQETQYF	TGTGCCAGCAGCCCGACAGGCTCCCAAGAGACCCAGTACTTC
TRBV5-4	-	-	TRBJ1-2	CASSSSLGVVFYTF	TGTGCCAGCAGCTCTTCCCTAGGGGTTGTCTTTTACACCTTC
TRBV10-3	TRBD2	-	TRBJ2-3	CAIRIAGSSTDTQYF	TGTGCCATCAGAATAGCGGGGTCTAGCACAGATACGCAGTATTTT
TRBV28	TRBD1	-	TRBJ1-2	CASISDRLANYGYTF	TGTGCCAGCATCTCGGACAGGCTAGCTAACTATGGCTACACCTTC
TRBV5-1	-	few	TRBJ1-5	CASSPFDSGNQPQHF	TGCGCCAGCAGCCCCTTCGACAGCGGCAATCAGCCCCAGCATTTT
TRBV27	TRBD2	-	TRBJ2-2	CASSLLSSGRTRTGELFF	TGTGCCAGCAGTTTACTTTCTAGCGGGAGGACGCGGACCGGGGAGCTGTTTTTT
TRBV29-1	-	once	TRBJ1-1	CSGQGRENTEAFF	TGCAGCGGGCAGGGCAGGGAGAACACTGAAGCTTTCTTT
TRBV27	-	few	TRBJ1-2	CASSFGRAYGYTF	TGTGCCAGCAGTTTTGGCAGGGCATACGGCTACACCTTC
TRBV29-1	TRBD2	-	TRBJ2-5	CSVVGGGAVETQYF	TGCAGCGTTGTAGGCGGGGGGGCCGTGGAGACCCAGTACTTC
TRBV4-1	-	-	TRBJ2-1	CASSQARATYNEQFF	TGCGCCAGCAGCCAAGCCAGGGCCACCTACAATGAGCAGTTCTTC
TRBV28	TRBD1	-	TRBJ1-5	CASSSQLTPGDRGRGPSNQPQHF	TGTGCCAGCAGTTCACAACTAACCCCGGGGGACAGGGGGCGGGGCCCTAGCAATCAGCCCCAGCATTTT
TRBV5-4	TRBD1	once	TRBJ2-5	CASSPKMGQQETQYF	TGTGCCAGCAGCCCAAAAATGGGACAGCAAGAGACCCAGTACTTC
TRBV18	TRBD1	once	TRBJ2-1	CASSPPARGLYNEQFF	TGTGCCAGCTCACCACCGGCCAGGGGGCTCTACAATGAGCAGTTCTTC
TRBV5-1	-	-	TRBJ2-1	CASAISRGRGNEQFF	TGCGCCAGCGCTATCTCTCGAGGCCGCGGTAATGAGCAGTTCTTC
TRBV11-2	TRBD2	-	TRBJ2-1	CASIGLAGGLSSYNEQFF	TGTGCCAGCATCGGACTAGCGGGAGGACTGAGCTCCTACAATGAGCAGTTCTTC
TRBV18	TRBD1	few	TRBJ1-2	CASSQDRGANYGYTF	TGTGCCAGCTCACAAGACAGGGGAGCTAACTATGGCTACACCTTC
TRBV19	-	-	TRBJ1-5	CASSILTGSNQPQHF	TGTGCCAGTAGTATACTTACAGGGTCCAATCAGCCCCAGCATTTT
TRBV19	TRBD1	-	TRBJ2-7	CASSIVKTGYYEQYF	TGTGCCAGTAGTATAGTTAAGACAGGGTACTACGAGCAGTACTTC
TRBV19	TRBD1	-	TRBJ2-2	CASSLGQRPTGELFF	TGTGCCAGTTCCTTGGGACAGAGACCTACCGGGGAGCTGTTTTTT
TRBV5-4	-	once	TRBJ1-2	CASSLDLEEYYGYTF	TGTGCCAGCAGCTTGGACTTAGAGGAGTACTATGGCTACACCTTC
TRBV6-5	-	few	TRBJ2-7	CASSYSGGSSYEQYF	TGTGCCAGCAGTTACTCAGGGGGTAGCTCCTACGAGCAGTACTTC
TRBV5-1	-	-	TRBJ1-1	CASSSVESWSTEAFF	TGCGCCAGCAGCTCCGTAGAATCATGGTCCACTGAAGCTTTCTTT
TRBV2	-	-	TRBJ1-5	CASRVSLGVGNQPQHF	TGTGCCAGCAGAGTGAGCTTAGGGGTTGGTAATCAGCCCCAGCATTTT
TRBV27	-	-	TRBJ2-7	CASSSRTGTYEQYF	TGTGCCAGCAGTTCACGTACAGGGACCTACGAGCAGTACTTC
TRBV27	-	-	TRBJ1-5	CASSNNRDIYSNQPQHF	TGTGCCAGCAGTAATAACCGGGACATCTATAGCAATCAGCCCCAGCATTTT
TRBV11-2	-	few	TRBJ1-3	CASSLYPILGAGNTIYF	TGTGCCAGCAGCTTATATCCCATTCTTGGGGCCGGAAACACCATATATTTT
TRBV7-6	TRBD1	-	TRBJ2-7	CASSPRGQVGSYEQYF	TGTGCCAGCAGCCCCAGGGGACAGGTAGGCTCCTACGAGCAGTACTTC
TRBV29-1	TRBD1	-	TRBJ1-2	CSGKTGAHYGYTF	TGCAGCGGCAAGACAGGGGCCCACTATGGCTACACCTTC
TRBV7-9	-	-	TRBJ2-3	CASSSSSTDTQYF	TGTGCCAGCAGCTCCTCGAGTACAGATACGCAGTATTTT
TRBV6-5	TRBD1	-	TRBJ2-7	CASRFGTGPYEQYF	TGTGCCAGCAGATTTGGGACAGGTCCTTACGAGCAGTACTTC